These T cell receptor beta chains were read from a single sample in a study of response to subunit inactivated influenza vaccine. TCRdb itself ran the RT-PCR reads through MiXCR, one entry per CDR3 protein. The table lists 500,000 to 600,000 distinct CDR3 sequences, over 9% of them singletons, with 9.5% to 12% in the top ten. This same sample was also part of a study on T cells expressing NK-cell markers.

The material was PBMCs from blood, obtained on the day of vaccination. These receptors all come from a man aged 50-59 years who received an inactivated influenza vaccine. Both conserved end residues are part of each CDR3. D genes are given only for firm matches. A clone size is listed for some rows: how often the clone was seen (once, few, many), or a class if it is expanded.

V gene: TRBV19
D gene: NA
J gene: TRBJ2-1
clone size: many
CDR3 DNA: TGTGCCAGTGGAGTTGGTGGCTCCTACAATGAGCAGTTCTTC
CDR3 protein: CASGVGGSYNEQFF

V gene: TRBV4-1
D gene: NA
J gene: TRBJ1-4
clone size: many
CDR3 DNA: TGCGCCAGCAGCCAAGTTCGGGGCAGGGAGGATGAAAAACTGTTTTTT
CDR3 protein: CASSQVRGREDEKLFF

V gene: TRBV2
D gene: NA
J gene: TRBJ2-3
clone size: NA
CDR3 DNA: TGTGCCAGCAGAGACTCCCGAGGAATAAGAGATACGCAGTATTTT
CDR3 protein: CASRDSRGIRDTQYF

V gene: TRBV5-1
D gene: TRBD1
J gene: TRBJ2-3
clone size: few
CDR3 DNA: TGCGCCAGCAGCTTGGGATCAGGGGGATTCAATACGCAGTATTTT
CDR3 protein: CASSLGSGGFNTQYF

V gene: TRBV20-1
D gene: NA
J gene: TRBJ2-3
clone size: NA
CDR3 DNA: TGCAGTGCTAGAGATGGGAAGCAGACCTCTTTCACAGATACGCAGTATTTT
CDR3 protein: CSARDGKQTSFTDTQYF

V gene: TRBV29-1
D gene: NA
J gene: TRBJ2-3
clone size: few
CDR3 DNA: TGCAGCGTTGAAGATCAAGGGATAGGAGATACGCAGTATTTT
CDR3 protein: CSVEDQGIGDTQYF

V gene: TRBV28
D gene: TRBD2
J gene: TRBJ2-1
clone size: many
CDR3 DNA: TGTGCCAGCAGTTTTTGGGCGGCTAGCGGGATAGTAGGGAATGAGCAGTTCTTC
CDR3 protein: CASSFWAASGIVGNEQFF

V gene: TRBV28
D gene: NA
J gene: TRBJ2-4
clone size: many
CDR3 DNA: TGTGCCAGCGCTGGAGCTATTTTAGCCAAAAACATTCAGTACTTC
CDR3 protein: CASAGAILAKNIQYF

V gene: TRBV12-3/TRBV12-4
D gene: NA
J gene: TRBJ1-1
clone size: NA
CDR3 DNA: TGTACCAGCAGTTTAGAGTCAGGGTTGAACACTGAAGCTTTCTTT
CDR3 protein: CTSSLESGLNTEAFF

V gene: TRBV10-3
D gene: TRBD2
J gene: TRBJ2-3
clone size: NA
CDR3 DNA: TGTGCCATCACTAGGACTAGCGGGGGGCCCAGCACAGATACGCAGTATTTT
CDR3 protein: CAITRTSGGPSTDTQYF

V gene: TRBV11-2
D gene: NA
J gene: TRBJ1-5
clone size: many
CDR3 DNA: TGTGCCAGCAGCTTATCCTGGCAGCCGTATAGCAATCAGCCCCAGCATTTT
CDR3 protein: CASSLSWQPYSNQPQHF

V gene: TRBV10-3
D gene: NA
J gene: TRBJ2-7
clone size: few
CDR3 DNA: TGTGCCATCAGTGAGAAGGTCTCCTACGAGCAGTACTTC
CDR3 protein: CAISEKVSYEQYF

V gene: TRBV28
D gene: NA
J gene: TRBJ2-3
clone size: many
CDR3 DNA: TGTGCCTGCTCGATATCAGATACGCAGTATTTT
CDR3 protein: CACSISDTQYF

V gene: TRBV27
D gene: TRBD1
J gene: TRBJ2-7
clone size: few
CDR3 DNA: TGTGCCAGCCGGCACACAGGGGTGCGGAAGGCGCAGTACTTC
CDR3 protein: CASRHTGVRKAQYF

V gene: TRBV6-6
D gene: NA
J gene: TRBJ2-5
clone size: NA
CDR3 DNA: TGTGCCAGCAGTTACGGGGGCCGGGAGACCCAGTACTTC
CDR3 protein: CASSYGGRETQYF

V gene: TRBV12-3/TRBV12-4
D gene: NA
J gene: TRBJ2-3
clone size: many
CDR3 DNA: TGTGCCAGCAGTTTTCTGGGGTCCCCACAAGATACGCAGTATTTT
CDR3 protein: CASSFLGSPQDTQYF

V gene: TRBV24-1
D gene: NA
J gene: TRBJ2-3
clone size: NA
CDR3 DNA: TGTGCCACCAGTGATTTGCGAGTAGGCACAGATACGCAGTATTTT
CDR3 protein: CATSDLRVGTDTQYF

V gene: TRBV6-1
D gene: NA
J gene: TRBJ2-3
clone size: NA
CDR3 DNA: TGTGCCAGCAGGAACACGGGGGGCGTAGATACGCAGTATTTT
CDR3 protein: CASRNTGGVDTQYF

V gene: TRBV7-2
D gene: TRBD1
J gene: TRBJ1-1
clone size: NA
CDR3 DNA: TGTGCCAGCAGCTTACAGGGGGCCTGGGGCACTGAAGCTTTCTTT
CDR3 protein: CASSLQGAWGTEAFF

V gene: TRBV7-6
D gene: NA
J gene: TRBJ2-1
clone size: NA
CDR3 DNA: TGTGCCAGCAGCTGGACTACCACCAATGAGCAGTTCTTC
CDR3 protein: CASSWTTTNEQFF

V gene: TRBV7-9
D gene: NA
J gene: TRBJ2-5
clone size: NA
CDR3 DNA: TGTGCCAGCAGCTTAGAGGCGGGACTCGTGACCCAGTACTTC
CDR3 protein: CASSLEAGLVTQYF

V gene: TRBV20-1
D gene: TRBD2
J gene: TRBJ2-7
clone size: NA
CDR3 DNA: TGCAGTGCTAGTAATCCCACGGACCGGTGGAGCGGGAGGCTCGACGAGCAGTACTTC
CDR3 protein: CSASNPTDRWSGRLDEQYF

V gene: TRBV28
D gene: TRBD2
J gene: TRBJ2-7
clone size: few
CDR3 DNA: TGTGCCAGCAGTTTTCTTGGCGGGAGCTCCTACGAGCAGTACTTC
CDR3 protein: CASSFLGGSSYEQYF

V gene: TRBV12-3/TRBV12-4
D gene: NA
J gene: TRBJ1-6
clone size: many
CDR3 DNA: TGTGCCAGCAGACTATGGGGTAATTCACCCCTCCACTTT
CDR3 protein: CASRLWGNSPLHF

V gene: TRBV19
D gene: TRBD1
J gene: TRBJ1-2
clone size: few
CDR3 DNA: TGTGCCAGTAGTATACAGGGGGCAGGCGAGTATGGCTACACCTTC
CDR3 protein: CASSIQGAGEYGYTF

V gene: TRBV6-2/TRBV6-3
D gene: NA
J gene: TRBJ2-1
clone size: few
CDR3 DNA: TGTGCCAGCGGTAACAGGGTTGGGGGCACATACAATGAGCAGTTCTTC
CDR3 protein: CASGNRVGGTYNEQFF

V gene: TRBV12-3/TRBV12-4
D gene: NA
J gene: TRBJ1-2
clone size: NA
CDR3 DNA: TGTGCCAGCAGTCAGAGCGGCTATCGCTACACCTTC
CDR3 protein: CASSQSGYRYTF

V gene: TRBV5-6
D gene: NA
J gene: TRBJ2-1
clone size: NA
CDR3 DNA: TGTGCCAGCAGCTTCGTGGCCAATGAGCAGTTCTTC
CDR3 protein: CASSFVANEQFF

V gene: TRBV7-2
D gene: NA
J gene: TRBJ2-3
clone size: few
CDR3 DNA: TGTGCCAGCAGCTTAGGGCTGGGAGATACGCAGTATTTT
CDR3 protein: CASSLGLGDTQYF

V gene: TRBV6-5
D gene: TRBD2
J gene: TRBJ2-3
clone size: NA
CDR3 DNA: TGTGCCAGCAGTTACTCGATGGGACTAGCGGGGGGTGATACGCAGTATTTT
CDR3 protein: CASSYSMGLAGGDTQYF

V gene: TRBV12-3/TRBV12-4
D gene: TRBD1
J gene: TRBJ1-2
clone size: few
CDR3 DNA: TGTGCCAGCAGTTTGGGGACAGGGGTTGGCTACACCTTC
CDR3 protein: CASSLGTGVGYTF

V gene: TRBV7-2
D gene: TRBD2
J gene: TRBJ2-1
clone size: many
CDR3 DNA: TGTGCCAGCAGCTCCCTGGGGGGGAGGAATGAGCAGTTCTTC
CDR3 protein: CASSSLGGRNEQFF

V gene: TRBV7-2
D gene: NA
J gene: TRBJ2-1
clone size: many
CDR3 DNA: TGTGCCAGCAGGCGGGGGCAGGGAGGTAGTGAGCAGTTCTTC
CDR3 protein: CASRRGQGGSEQFF

V gene: TRBV5-5
D gene: TRBD1
J gene: TRBJ1-5
clone size: NA
CDR3 DNA: TGTGCCAGCAGCGGGGGGACAGGGGTCAATCAGCCCCAGCATTTT
CDR3 protein: CASSGGTGVNQPQHF

V gene: TRBV5-5
D gene: NA
J gene: TRBJ1-4
clone size: few
CDR3 DNA: TGTGCCAGCAGCTTTAGAGTAGGGCCAAGGAATAATGAAAAACTGTTTTTT
CDR3 protein: CASSFRVGPRNNEKLFF

V gene: TRBV12-3/TRBV12-4
D gene: NA
J gene: TRBJ2-1
clone size: many
CDR3 DNA: TGTGCCAGCAGTTTTGGGAGAATCAATGAGCAGTTCTTC
CDR3 protein: CASSFGRINEQFF

V gene: TRBV12-3/TRBV12-4
D gene: TRBD1
J gene: TRBJ2-1
clone size: NA
CDR3 DNA: TGTGCCAGCAGTTTTTCTGGACAGGGGATCAATGAGCAGTTCTTC
CDR3 protein: CASSFSGQGINEQFF

V gene: TRBV5-1
D gene: TRBD2
J gene: TRBJ2-3
clone size: few
CDR3 DNA: TGCGCCAGCAGATCCCAGGCGGGAGTACCAGATACGCAGTATTTT
CDR3 protein: CASRSQAGVPDTQYF

V gene: TRBV25-1
D gene: TRBD2
J gene: TRBJ2-5
clone size: few
CDR3 DNA: TGTGCCAGCGGGTTTAGCGGGAGTGGAGAGACCCAGTACTTC
CDR3 protein: CASGFSGSGETQYF

V gene: TRBV9
D gene: TRBD2
J gene: TRBJ2-1
clone size: NA
CDR3 DNA: TGTGCCAGCAGCGTTGCTAGCGGGGGAAATGAGCAGTTCTTC
CDR3 protein: CASSVASGGNEQFF

V gene: TRBV12-3/TRBV12-4
D gene: TRBD1
J gene: TRBJ2-7
clone size: NA
CDR3 DNA: TGTGCCAGCAGTGGGACAGGGGGCTGGAGCGGGAGATCCTACGAGCAGTACTTC
CDR3 protein: CASSGTGGWSGRSYEQYF

V gene: TRBV11-2
D gene: NA
J gene: TRBJ1-2
clone size: many
CDR3 DNA: TGTGCCAGCAGCTTACCCCTCCCGCAGACTAACTATGGCTACACCTTC
CDR3 protein: CASSLPLPQTNYGYTF

V gene: TRBV19
D gene: NA
J gene: TRBJ1-5
clone size: many
CDR3 DNA: TGTGCCAGTAGTATTGGCGGGAATCAGCCCCAGCATTTT
CDR3 protein: CASSIGGNQPQHF

V gene: TRBV7-3
D gene: NA
J gene: TRBJ2-2
clone size: NA
CDR3 DNA: TGTGCCAGCAGCTTAGGGGAGCACGGGGAGCTGTTTTTT
CDR3 protein: CASSLGEHGELFF

V gene: TRBV9
D gene: NA
J gene: TRBJ2-5
clone size: NA
CDR3 DNA: TGTGCCAGCAGCGTATCCAGCGGCCAAGAGACCCAGTACTTC
CDR3 protein: CASSVSSGQETQYF

V gene: TRBV28
D gene: NA
J gene: TRBJ1-2
clone size: NA
CDR3 DNA: TGTGCCAGCAGTTTATCTATGGGAGGATTCTATGGCTACACCTTC
CDR3 protein: CASSLSMGGFYGYTF

V gene: TRBV20-1
D gene: NA
J gene: TRBJ1-1
clone size: few
CDR3 DNA: TGCAGTGCTCGGGCTCAAGGGATTGGTGAAGCTTTCTTT
CDR3 protein: CSARAQGIGEAFF

V gene: TRBV7-8
D gene: TRBD2
J gene: TRBJ2-7
clone size: NA
CDR3 DNA: TGTGCCAGCAGCTCACCGGGGGGGCTCGAGCAGTACTTC
CDR3 protein: CASSSPGGLEQYF

V gene: TRBV4-1
D gene: TRBD1
J gene: TRBJ1-2
clone size: few
CDR3 DNA: TGCGCCAGCAGCCAGGCGGGACAGGGTCTGGATGGCTACACCTTC
CDR3 protein: CASSQAGQGLDGYTF